A single TCR beta chain is shown here with its context. Its antigen remains unidentified. The same CDR3 arises from other DNA sequences in this sample as well. This record comes from a study of cytomegalovirus exposure and HLA in healthy donors. The CDR3 covers 14 residues. Losses at the gene ends were 3 bases for V and 5 bases for J; bases not matched to a gene: 3. The germline gives CDR1 KGHSH, CDR2 LQKENI. Study findings and constraints: The study flagged approximately 180 TCR beta chains as cytomegalovirus-associated.

In the PCR, 60 Vbeta and 13 Jbeta primers were used. In the authors' workflow: Approximately 79 million unique TCR beta chains, some 9.9 million of them shared, were counted by a later analysis. Clones were sequenced by immunoSEQ multiplex PCR, and TCRdb holds only the in-frame ones, with some missing. D and trimming come from the DNA, and the V and J calls and clone size come from that table. In the table there are approximately 160,000 clones, 75% to 90% of which are singletons. This chain links TRBV18 with TRBJ1-2, with 10 positions matching TRBD1. The sample comprised PBMCs. The receptor was derived from a human donor in good health. CDR3 in amino acids: CASSPGTGEYGYTF. The CDR3 DNA reads TGTGCCAGCTCACCCGGGACAGGGGAATATGGCTACACCTTC.